This T cell receptor (beta chain) was identified during a study of blood T cells in healthy people across ages. Study results and limitations: Significant beta diversity loss was already apparent by age roughly 40, declining roughly linearly. Diversity figures derived from one million T cells were judged to underestimate the true value.

The germline V gene has CDR1 MDHEN and CDR2 SYDVKM. This CDR3 is 15 amino acids long. The V and J ends lost 6 bases and 11 bases respectively, with 23 bases between them. In regard to this clonotype: Its antigen is not identified.

It was with a sample-barcoded 5' primer and a J-beta primer mix that a second PCR of roughly 7 to 12 cycles was run. At least 2.5 million CDR3-containing paired-end reads were obtained per sample. TCRdb recomputed calls from the 5' RACE reads with MiXCR, one row per CDR3 protein. The sample has hundreds of thousands of distinct CDR3 sequences, about 62% seen once. The V call is TRBV28, the J call TRBJ2-4; D is unresolved. The TCR originated in a young man in good health. Sequenced sample: blood. CDR3 sequence: CASSGRQVGNKVQYF. The DNA for the CDR3 is TGTGCCAGCAGCGGACGGCAAGTTGGAAACAAGGTTCAGTACTTC.